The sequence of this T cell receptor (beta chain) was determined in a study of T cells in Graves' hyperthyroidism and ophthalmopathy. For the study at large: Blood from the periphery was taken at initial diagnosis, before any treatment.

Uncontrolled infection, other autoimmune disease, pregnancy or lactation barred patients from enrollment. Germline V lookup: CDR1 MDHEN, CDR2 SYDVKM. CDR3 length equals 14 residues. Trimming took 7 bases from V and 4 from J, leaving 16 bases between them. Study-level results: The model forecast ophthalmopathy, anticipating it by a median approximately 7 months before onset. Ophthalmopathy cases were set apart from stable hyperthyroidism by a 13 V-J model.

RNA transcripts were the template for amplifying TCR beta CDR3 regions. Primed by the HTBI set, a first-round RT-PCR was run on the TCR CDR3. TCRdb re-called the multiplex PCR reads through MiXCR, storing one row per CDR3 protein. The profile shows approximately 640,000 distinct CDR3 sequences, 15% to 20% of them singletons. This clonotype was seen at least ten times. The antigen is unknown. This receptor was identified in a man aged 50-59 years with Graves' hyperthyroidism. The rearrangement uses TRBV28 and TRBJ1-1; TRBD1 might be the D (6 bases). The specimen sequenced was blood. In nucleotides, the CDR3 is TGTGCCAGCACCTTCGCCGGGGGGGCCACTGAAGCTTTCTTT. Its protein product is CASTFAGGATEAFF.